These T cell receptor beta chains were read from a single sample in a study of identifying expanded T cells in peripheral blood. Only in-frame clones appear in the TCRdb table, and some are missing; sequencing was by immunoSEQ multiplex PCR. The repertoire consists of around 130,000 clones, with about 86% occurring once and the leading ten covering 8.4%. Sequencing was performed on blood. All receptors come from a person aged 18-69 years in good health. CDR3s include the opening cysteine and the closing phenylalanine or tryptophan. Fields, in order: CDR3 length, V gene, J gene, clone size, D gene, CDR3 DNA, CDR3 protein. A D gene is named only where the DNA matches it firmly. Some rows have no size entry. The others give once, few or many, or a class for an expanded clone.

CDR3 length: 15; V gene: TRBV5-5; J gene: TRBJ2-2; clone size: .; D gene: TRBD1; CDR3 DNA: TGTGCCAGCATCACCGGGACAGGGGGCTCCGGGGAGCTGTTTTTT; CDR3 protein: CASITGTGGSGELFF
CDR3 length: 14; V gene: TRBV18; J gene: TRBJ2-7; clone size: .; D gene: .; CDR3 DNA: TGTGCCAGCTCACCAGGCGGGGGCGACAACGAGCAGTACTTC; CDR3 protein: CASSPGGGDNEQYF
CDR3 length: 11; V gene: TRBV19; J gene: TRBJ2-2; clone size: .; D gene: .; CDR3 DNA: TGTGCCAGTTGGGAGACCGGGGAGCTGTTTTTT; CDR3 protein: CASWETGELFF
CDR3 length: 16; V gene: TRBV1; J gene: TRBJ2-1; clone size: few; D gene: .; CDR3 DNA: TGCACCAGCAGCTCTCCCTGGACTAGCGGGGACAATGAGCAGTTCTTC; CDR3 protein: CTSSSPWTSGDNEQFF
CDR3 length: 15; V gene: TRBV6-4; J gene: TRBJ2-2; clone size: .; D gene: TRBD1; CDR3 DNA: TGTGCCAGCAGCTCAACAGGGGGCTCTGCCGGGGAGCTGTTTTTT; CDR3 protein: CASSSTGGSAGELFF
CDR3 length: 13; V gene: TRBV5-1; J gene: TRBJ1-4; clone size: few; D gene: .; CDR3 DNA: TGCGCCAGCAGCTTGGCTGGGACTGAAAACCTGTTTTTT; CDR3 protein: CASSLAGTENLFF
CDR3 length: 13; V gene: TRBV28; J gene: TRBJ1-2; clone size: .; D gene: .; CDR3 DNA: TGTGCCAGCGAATCCAGGGGTTGGGATGGCTACACCTTC; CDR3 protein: CASESRGWDGYTF
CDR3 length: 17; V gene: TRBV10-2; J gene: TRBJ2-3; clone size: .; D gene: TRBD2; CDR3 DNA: TGCGCCAGCAGCGTGGGGCGCATAAAGCGGGACCCAGATACGCAGTATTTT; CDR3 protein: CASSVGRIKRDPDTQYF
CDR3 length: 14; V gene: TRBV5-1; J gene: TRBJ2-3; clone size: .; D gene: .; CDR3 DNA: TGCGCCAGCGGGTGGGCAGATAGCACAGATACGCAGTATTTT; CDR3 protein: CASGWADSTDTQYF
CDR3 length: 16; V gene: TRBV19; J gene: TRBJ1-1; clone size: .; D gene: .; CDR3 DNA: TGTGCCAGTAGTACTAACAGGGATTCAATGAACACTGAAGCTTTCTTT; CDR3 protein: CASSTNRDSMNTEAFF
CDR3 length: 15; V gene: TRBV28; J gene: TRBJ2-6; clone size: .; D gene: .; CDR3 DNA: TGTGCCAGCAGTAGCAGGACAGCCGGGGCCAACGTCCTGACTTTC; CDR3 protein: CASSSRTAGANVLTF
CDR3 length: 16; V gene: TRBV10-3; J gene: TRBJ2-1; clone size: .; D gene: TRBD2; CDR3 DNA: TGTGCCATCAGTGCCGGACTAGCGGGAGTAGGCGATGAGCAGTTCTTC; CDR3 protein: CAISAGLAGVGDEQFF
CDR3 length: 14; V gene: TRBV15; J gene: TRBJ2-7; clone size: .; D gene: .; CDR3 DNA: TGTGCCACCAGCAGAGGAGTAGGGGCTAACGAGCAGTACTTC; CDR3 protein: CATSRGVGANEQYF
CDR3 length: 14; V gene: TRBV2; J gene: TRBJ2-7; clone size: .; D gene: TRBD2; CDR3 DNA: TGTGCCAGCACCCTGCGGGGGGGCACCTACGAGCAGTACTTC; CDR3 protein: CASTLRGGTYEQYF
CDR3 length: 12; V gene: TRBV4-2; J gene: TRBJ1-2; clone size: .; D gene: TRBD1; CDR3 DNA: TGTGCCAGCAGCCGGGACAGGGACGGCTACACCTTC; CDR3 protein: CASSRDRDGYTF
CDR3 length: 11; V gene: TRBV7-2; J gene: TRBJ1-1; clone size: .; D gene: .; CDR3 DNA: TGTGCCAGCAGCTTAGTGGCTCCGGCTTTCTTT; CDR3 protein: CASSLVAPAFF
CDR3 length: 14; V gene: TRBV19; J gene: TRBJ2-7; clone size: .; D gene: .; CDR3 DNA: TGTGCCAGTAGTATAGTGGGGAGCTCCTACGAGCAGTACTTC; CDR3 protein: CASSIVGSSYEQYF
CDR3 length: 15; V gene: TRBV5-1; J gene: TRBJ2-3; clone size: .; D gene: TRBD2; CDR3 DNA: TGCGCCAGCGTAGCGGGAGTCCCGGCGGCTGATACGCAGTATTTT; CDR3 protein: CASVAGVPAADTQYF
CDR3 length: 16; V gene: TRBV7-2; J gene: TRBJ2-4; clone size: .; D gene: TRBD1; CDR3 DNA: TGTGCCAGCAGCCTATTCACAGGGGTGGGCAAAAACATTCAGTACTTC; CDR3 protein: CASSLFTGVGKNIQYF
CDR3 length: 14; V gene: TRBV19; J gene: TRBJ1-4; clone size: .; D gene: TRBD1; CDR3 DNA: TGTGCCAGTAGTCCGGGACAGGCTAATGAAAAACTGTTTTTT; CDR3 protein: CASSPGQANEKLFF
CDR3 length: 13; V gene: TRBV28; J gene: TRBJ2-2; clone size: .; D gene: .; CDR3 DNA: TGTGCCAGCAGTTCCCCAGGGACCGGGGAGCTGTTTTTT; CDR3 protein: CASSSPGTGELFF
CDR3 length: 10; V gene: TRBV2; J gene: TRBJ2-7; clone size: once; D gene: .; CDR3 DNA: TGTGCCAGCAGGTCTCCCGAGCAGTACTTC; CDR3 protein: CASRSPEQYF
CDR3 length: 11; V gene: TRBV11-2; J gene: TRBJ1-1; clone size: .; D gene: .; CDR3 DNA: TGTGCCAGCAGCCGTCTCACTGAAGCTTTCTTT; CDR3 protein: CASSRLTEAFF
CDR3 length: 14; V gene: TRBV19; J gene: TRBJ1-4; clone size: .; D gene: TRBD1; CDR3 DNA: TGTGCCAGTAGCAGGACAGGGATTGAGGAAAAACTGTTTTTT; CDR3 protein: CASSRTGIEEKLFF
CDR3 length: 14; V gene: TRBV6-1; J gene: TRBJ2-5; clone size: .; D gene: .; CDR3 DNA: TGTGCCAGCAGTGAAGGGTGGGGAGGTGAGACCCAGTACTTC; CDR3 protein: CASSEGWGGETQYF
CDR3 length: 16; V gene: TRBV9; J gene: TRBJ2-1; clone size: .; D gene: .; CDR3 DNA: TGTGCCAGCAGCGTAGAGTGGACTGGTACAATCAATGAGCAGTTCTTC; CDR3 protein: CASSVEWTGTINEQFF
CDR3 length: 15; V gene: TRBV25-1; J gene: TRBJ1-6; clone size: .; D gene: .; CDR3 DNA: TGTGCCAGCAGTGATACTACAGGGCTGAATTCACCCCTCCACTTT; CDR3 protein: CASSDTTGLNSPLHF
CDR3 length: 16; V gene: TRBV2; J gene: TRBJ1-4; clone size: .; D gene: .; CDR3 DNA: TGTGCCAGCAGCAAACTCAGGGGCGCGGGTGATGAAAAACTGTTTTTT; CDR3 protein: CASSKLRGAGDEKLFF
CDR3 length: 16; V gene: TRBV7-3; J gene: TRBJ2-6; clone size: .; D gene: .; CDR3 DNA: TGTGCCAGCAGCTTAATTCGGAACTCTGGGGCCAACGTCCTGACTTTC; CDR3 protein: CASSLIRNSGANVLTF
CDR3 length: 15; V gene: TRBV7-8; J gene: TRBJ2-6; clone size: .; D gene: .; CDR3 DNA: TGTGCCAGCAGCTTAGGCGGCCGCGGTGCCAACGTCCTGACTTTC; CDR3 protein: CASSLGGRGANVLTF
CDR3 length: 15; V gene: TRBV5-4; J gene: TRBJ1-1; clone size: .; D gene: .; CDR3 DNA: TGTGCCAGCAGCTTGGGGCAGAACATGAACACTGAAGCTTTCTTT; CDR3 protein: CASSLGQNMNTEAFF
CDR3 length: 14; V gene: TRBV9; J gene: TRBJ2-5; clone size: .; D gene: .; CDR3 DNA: TGTGCCAGCAGCGTAGGCCTACAGAAGGAGACCCAGTACTTC; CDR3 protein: CASSVGLQKETQYF